These T cell receptor beta chains were read from a single sample in a study of identical twins. TCRdb processed the 5' RACE reads anew with MiXCR; each CDR3 protein has one entry. The sample shows 1.5 million to 2 million distinct CDR3 sequences, 32% of them seen only once. The source material was cord blood. Receptors originate from a newborn girl in good health. Each CDR3 is given with its conserved first and last residue. The D gene is left open where the match is weak. Clone size is shown for a subset of rows, as once, few, many or a class of expanded clone.

abundance | j_gene | d_gene | v_gene | CDR3nt | CDR3aa
few | TRBJ2-4 | TRBD1 | TRBV6-5 | TGTGCCAGCAGTTACGAACCGGGACAGGGACAGGCCAAAAACATTCAGTACTTC | CASSYEPGQGQAKNIQYF
few | TRBJ2-7 | TRBD2 | TRBV28 | TGTGCCAGCAGTACTCGGACTAGCGGGAGGTGCGAGCAGTACTTC | CASSTRTSGRCEQYF
. | TRBJ1-5 | . | TRBV5-5 | TGTGCCAGCAGTTATGGGGGAACAACAGGCCATCAGCCCCAGCATTTT | CASSYGGTTGHQPQHF
. | TRBJ2-3 | . | TRBV14 | TGTGCCAGCAGCCCTCTAGGGGGAGGATTGGTAGATACGCAGTATTTT | CASSPLGGGLVDTQYF
. | TRBJ1-1 | . | TRBV4-2 | TGTGCCAGCAGCCAAGTGTACAGATTGAACACTGAAGCTTTCTTT | CASSQVYRLNTEAFF
once | TRBJ1-5 | TRBD1 | TRBV7-2 | TGTGCCGGCAGCCAAGGACAGGGAAATCAGCCCCAGCATTTT | CAGSQGQGNQPQHF
few | TRBJ2-3 | TRBD1 | TRBV20-1 | TGCAGTGCCTCGACAGGGCTCACAGATACGCAGTATTTT | CSASTGLTDTQYF
. | TRBJ1-2 | . | TRBV20-1 | TGCAGTGCTAGTTCGGCCGGGATGTATGGCTACACCTTC | CSASSAGMYGYTF
. | TRBJ2-3 | TRBD1 | TRBV7-8 | TGTGCCAGCAGCTTATTGGGGACAGGCCCTAGCACAGATACGCAGTATTTT | CASSLLGTGPSTDTQYF
. | TRBJ2-1 | . | TRBV10-3 | TGTGCCATCAGCGAGATGGGGGATGAGCAGTTCTTC | CAISEMGDEQFF
. | TRBJ1-4 | . | TRBV7-2 | TGTGCCAGCAGCTTAGCGCGGGGTATCCCTGAAAAACTGTTTTTT | CASSLARGIPEKLFF
many | TRBJ2-3 | . | TRBV5-1 | TGCGCCAGCAGCTTGGAGCCTACCCTCACAGATACGCAGTATTTT | CASSLEPTLTDTQYF
. | TRBJ2-1 | . | TRBV12-3/TRBV12-4 | TGTGCCAGCAGTTTGGGTTCCAGGGGGTTCTTC | CASSLGSRGFF
few | TRBJ2-7 | . | TRBV28 | TGTGCCAGCAGTCGTATAGCGCACCCAGGCGAGCAGTACTTC | CASSRIAHPGEQYF
. | TRBJ2-7 | . | TRBV7-2 | TGTGCCAGCAGCTTAAACGCGCTCGACAATGAGCAGTACTTC | CASSLNALDNEQYF
. | TRBJ1-4 | TRBD1 | TRBV20-1 | TGCAGTGCTAGGAGGACAGGGGTTTTTGAAAAACTGTTTTTT | CSARRTGVFEKLFF
. | TRBJ1-6 | . | TRBV3-1 | TGTGCCAGCAGTCCATTTTCAGAAAATTCACCCCTCCACTTT | CASSPFSENSPLHF
few | TRBJ2-5 | TRBD2 | TRBV5-1 | TGCGCCAGCAGCTCCGGACTAGAAGGCGAGACCCAGTACTTC | CASSSGLEGETQYF